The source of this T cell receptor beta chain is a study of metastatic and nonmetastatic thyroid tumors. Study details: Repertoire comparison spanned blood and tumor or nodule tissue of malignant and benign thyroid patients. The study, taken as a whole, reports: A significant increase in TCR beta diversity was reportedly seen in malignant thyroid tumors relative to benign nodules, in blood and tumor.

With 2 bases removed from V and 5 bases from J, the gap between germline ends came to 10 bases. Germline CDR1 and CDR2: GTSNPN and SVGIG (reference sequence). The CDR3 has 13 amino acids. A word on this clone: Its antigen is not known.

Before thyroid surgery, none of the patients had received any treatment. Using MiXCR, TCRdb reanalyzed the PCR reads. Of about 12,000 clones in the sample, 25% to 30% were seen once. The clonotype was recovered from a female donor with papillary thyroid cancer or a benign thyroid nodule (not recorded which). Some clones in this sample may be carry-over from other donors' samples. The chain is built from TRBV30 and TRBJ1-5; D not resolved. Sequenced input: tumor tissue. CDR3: CAWSPSSYQPQHF. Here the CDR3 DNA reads TGTGCCTGGAGTCCGTCCAGTTATCAGCCCCAGCATTTT.